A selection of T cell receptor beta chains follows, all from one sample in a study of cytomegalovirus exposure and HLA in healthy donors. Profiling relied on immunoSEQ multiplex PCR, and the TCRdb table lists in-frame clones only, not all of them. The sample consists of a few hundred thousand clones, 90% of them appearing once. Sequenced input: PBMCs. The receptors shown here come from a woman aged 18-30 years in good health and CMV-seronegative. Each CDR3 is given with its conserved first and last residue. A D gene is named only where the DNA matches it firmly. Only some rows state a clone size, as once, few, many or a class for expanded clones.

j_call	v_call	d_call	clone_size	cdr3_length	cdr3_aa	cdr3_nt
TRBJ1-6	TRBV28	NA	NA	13	CASSPETWSPLHF	TGTGCCAGCAGTCCTGAGACTTGGTCACCCCTCCACTTT
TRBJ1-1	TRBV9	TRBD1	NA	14	CASSVTTGDTEAFF	TGTGCCAGCAGCGTGACAACAGGGGACACTGAAGCTTTCTTT
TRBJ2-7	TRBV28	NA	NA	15	CASSTLGGAREEQYF	TGTGCCAGCAGCACCCTAGGGGGGGCCCGCGAGGAGCAGTACTTC
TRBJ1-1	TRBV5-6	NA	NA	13	CASLEWLHTEAFF	TGTGCCAGCTTAGAGTGGTTGCACACTGAAGCTTTCTTT
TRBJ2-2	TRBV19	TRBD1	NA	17	CASSILGRGKNTGELFF	TGTGCCAGTAGTATCCTGGGCAGGGGGAAGAACACCGGGGAGCTGTTTTTT
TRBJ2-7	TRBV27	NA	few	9	CANLYEQYF	TGTGCCAATCTCTACGAGCAGTACTTC
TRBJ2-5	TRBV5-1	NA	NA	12	CASSLDGETQYF	TGCGCCAGCAGCTTGGACGGAGAGACCCAGTACTTC
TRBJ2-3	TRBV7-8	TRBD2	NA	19	CASSLDYSSGGTSTDTQYF	TGTGCCAGCAGCTTAGATTATTCTAGCGGGGGGACTAGCACAGATACGCAGTATTTT
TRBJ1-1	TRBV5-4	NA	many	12	CASSLKGLVAFF	TGTGCCAGCAGCTTGAAGGGGCTAGTAGCTTTCTTT
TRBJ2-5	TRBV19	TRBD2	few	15	CASSASGGVGETQYF	TGTGCCAGTAGTGCCAGCGGGGGCGTGGGGGAGACCCAGTACTTC
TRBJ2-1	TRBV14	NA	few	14	CASSRQSVYNEQFF	TGTGCCAGCAGCAGACAGTCAGTCTACAATGAGCAGTTCTTC
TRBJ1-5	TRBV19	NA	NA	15	CASREPLGSNQPQHF	TGTGCCAGTAGAGAGCCTCTAGGCAGCAATCAGCCCCAGCATTTT
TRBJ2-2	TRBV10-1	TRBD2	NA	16	CASSGPSGGHTGELFF	TGCGCCAGCAGTGGACCTAGCGGGGGACACACCGGGGAGCTGTTTTTT
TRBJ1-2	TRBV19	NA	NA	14	CASSPLGLTRGYTF	TGTGCCAGTAGTCCATTAGGCTTAACTAGAGGCTACACCTTC